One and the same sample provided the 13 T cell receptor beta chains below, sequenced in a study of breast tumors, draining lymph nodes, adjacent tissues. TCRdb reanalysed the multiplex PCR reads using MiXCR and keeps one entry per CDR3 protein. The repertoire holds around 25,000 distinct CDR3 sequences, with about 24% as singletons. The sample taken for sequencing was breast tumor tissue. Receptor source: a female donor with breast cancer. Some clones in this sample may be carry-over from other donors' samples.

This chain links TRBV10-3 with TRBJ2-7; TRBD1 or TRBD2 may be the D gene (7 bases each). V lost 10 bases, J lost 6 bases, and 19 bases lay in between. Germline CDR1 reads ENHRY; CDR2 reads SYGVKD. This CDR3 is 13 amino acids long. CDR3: CATRGRGGGEQYF. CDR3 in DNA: TGTGCCACCCGGGGCAGGGGGGGAGGCGAGCAGTACTTC.

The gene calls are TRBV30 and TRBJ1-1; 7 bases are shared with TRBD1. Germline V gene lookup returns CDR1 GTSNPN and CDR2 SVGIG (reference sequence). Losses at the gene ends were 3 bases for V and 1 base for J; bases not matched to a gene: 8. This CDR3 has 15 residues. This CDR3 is CAWSEAGTENTEAFF. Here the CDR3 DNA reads TGTGCCTGGAGCGAGGCCGGGACAGAGAACACTGAAGCTTTCTTT.

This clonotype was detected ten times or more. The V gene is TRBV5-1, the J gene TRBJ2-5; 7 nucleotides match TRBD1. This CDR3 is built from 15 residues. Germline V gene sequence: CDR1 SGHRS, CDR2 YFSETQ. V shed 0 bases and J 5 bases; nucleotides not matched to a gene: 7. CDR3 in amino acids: CASSLEIGGSETQYF. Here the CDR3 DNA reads TGCGCCAGCAGCTTGGAAATAGGGGGCTCGGAGACCCAGTACTTC.

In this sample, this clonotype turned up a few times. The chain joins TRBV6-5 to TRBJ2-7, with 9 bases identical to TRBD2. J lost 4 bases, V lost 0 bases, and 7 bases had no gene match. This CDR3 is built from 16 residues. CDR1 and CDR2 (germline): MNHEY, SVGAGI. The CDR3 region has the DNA TGTGCCAGCAGTTACTCCCCCCGGCTAGCGGGATACGAGCAGTACTTC. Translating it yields CASSYSPRLAGYEQYF.

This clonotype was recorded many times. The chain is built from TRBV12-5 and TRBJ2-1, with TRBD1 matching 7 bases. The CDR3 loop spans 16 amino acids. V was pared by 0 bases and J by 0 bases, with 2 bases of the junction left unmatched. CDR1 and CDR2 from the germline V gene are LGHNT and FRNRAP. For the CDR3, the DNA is TGTGCTAGTGGTTTGGTCCCAGGGGGCTCCTACAATGAGCAGTTCTTC. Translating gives CASGLVPGGSYNEQFF.

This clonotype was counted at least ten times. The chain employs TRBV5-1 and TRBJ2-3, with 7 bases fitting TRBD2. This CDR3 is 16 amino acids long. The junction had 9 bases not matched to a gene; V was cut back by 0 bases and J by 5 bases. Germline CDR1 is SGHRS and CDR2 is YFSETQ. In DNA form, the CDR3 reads TGCGCCAGCAGCTTGGTGACTAGCAATCTTGGAGATACGCAGTATTTT. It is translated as CASSLVTSNLGDTQYF.

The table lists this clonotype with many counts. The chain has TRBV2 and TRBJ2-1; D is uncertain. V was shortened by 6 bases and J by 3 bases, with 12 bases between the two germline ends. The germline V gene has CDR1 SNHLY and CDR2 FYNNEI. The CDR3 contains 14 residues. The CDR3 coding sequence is TGTGCCAGCAGCTCAGTGGTAGACTACAATGAGCAGTTCTTC. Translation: CASSSVVDYNEQFF.

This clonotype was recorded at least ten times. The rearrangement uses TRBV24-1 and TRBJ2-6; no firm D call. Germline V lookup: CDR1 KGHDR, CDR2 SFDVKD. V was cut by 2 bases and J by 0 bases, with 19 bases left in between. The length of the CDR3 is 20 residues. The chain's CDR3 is CATSDSSGLVLPSGANVLTF. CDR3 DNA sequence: TGTGCCACCAGTGATTCCTCAGGTTTAGTACTCCCCTCTGGGGCCAACGTCCTGACTTTC.

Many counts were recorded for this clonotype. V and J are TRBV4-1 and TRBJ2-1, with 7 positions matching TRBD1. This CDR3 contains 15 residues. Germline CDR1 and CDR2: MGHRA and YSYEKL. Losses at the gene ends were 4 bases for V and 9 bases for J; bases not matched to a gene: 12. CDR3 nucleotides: TGCGCCAGCAGCCCCTGGACAGGCCCTCTTTCTGAGCAGTTCTTC. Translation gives CASSPWTGPLSEQFF.

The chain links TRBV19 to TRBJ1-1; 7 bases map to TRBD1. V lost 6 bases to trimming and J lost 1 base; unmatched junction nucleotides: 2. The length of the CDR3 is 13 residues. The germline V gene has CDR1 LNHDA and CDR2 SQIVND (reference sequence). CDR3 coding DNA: TGTGCCAGTAGCGAGGGGGCGAACACTGAAGCTTTCTTT. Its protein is CASSEGANTEAFF.

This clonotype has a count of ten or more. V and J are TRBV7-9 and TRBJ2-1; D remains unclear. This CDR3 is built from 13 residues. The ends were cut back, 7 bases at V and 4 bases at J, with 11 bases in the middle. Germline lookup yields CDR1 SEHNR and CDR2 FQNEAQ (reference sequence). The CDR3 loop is CASKDTSYNEQFF. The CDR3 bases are TGTGCCAGCAAAGACACATCATACAATGAGCAGTTCTTC.

Written as DNA, the CDR3 is TGTGCCTGGAGTCTTATAGCGGGAGGAGGGGGAGATACGCAGTATTTT. Translating gives CAWSLIAGGGGDTQYF. The genes are TRBV30 and TRBJ2-3, with 10 bases fitting TRBD2. Germline V gene sequence: CDR1 GTSNPN, CDR2 SVGIG (reference sequence). Trimming removed 2 bases from V and 5 bases from J; junction bases left unmatched: 10. This CDR3 spans 16 amino acids.

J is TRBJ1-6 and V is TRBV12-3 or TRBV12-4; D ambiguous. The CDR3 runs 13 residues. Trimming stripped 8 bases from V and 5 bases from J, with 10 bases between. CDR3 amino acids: CASPRVNNSPLHF. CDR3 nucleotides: TGTGCCAGCCCCCGTGTAAATAATTCACCCCTCCACTTT.